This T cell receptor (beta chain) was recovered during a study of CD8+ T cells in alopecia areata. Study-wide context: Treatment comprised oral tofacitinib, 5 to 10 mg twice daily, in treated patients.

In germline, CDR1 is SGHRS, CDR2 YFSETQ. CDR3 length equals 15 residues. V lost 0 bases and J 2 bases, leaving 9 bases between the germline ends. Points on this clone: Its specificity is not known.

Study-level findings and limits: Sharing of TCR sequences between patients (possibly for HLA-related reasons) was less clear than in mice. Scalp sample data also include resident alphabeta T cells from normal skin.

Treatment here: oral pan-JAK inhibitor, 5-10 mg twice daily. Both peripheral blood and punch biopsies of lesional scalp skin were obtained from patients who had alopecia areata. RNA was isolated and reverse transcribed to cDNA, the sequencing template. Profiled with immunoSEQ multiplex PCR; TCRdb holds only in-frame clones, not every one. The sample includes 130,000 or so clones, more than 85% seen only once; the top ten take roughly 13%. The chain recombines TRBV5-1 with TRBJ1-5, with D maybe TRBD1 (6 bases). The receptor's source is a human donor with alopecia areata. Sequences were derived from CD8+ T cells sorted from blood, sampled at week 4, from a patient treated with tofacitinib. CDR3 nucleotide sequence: TGCGCCAGCAGCTTGGACGGGGGCGGCAATCAGCCCCAGCATTTT. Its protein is CASSLDGGGNQPQHF.